What follows is one T cell receptor (beta chain) and its context. Which antigen it targets is not known. Based on the germline V gene, the CDR1 and CDR2 sequences are MDHEN and SYDVKM. Taken from cysteine to phenylalanine, the CDR3 has 14 residues. The DNA is unrecorded. For each CD8+ T cell subset, flow sorting was done in triplicate, and about 300,000 cells per subset went directly into RLT lysis buffer. To keep memory contaminants out, a stringent definition of naive CD8+ T cells was applied: CD45RO-CCR7+CD27+CD95-. Peripheral blood mononuclear cells were isolated from buffy coats using standard density gradient centrifugation. A FACSAria III was used to flow-sort naive CD8+ T cells into CXCR3-negative and CXCR3-positive populations. An RNeasy Mini Kit was used to extract total RNA from the sorted cells. The data belong to a study of CXCR3-negative and CXCR3-positive naive CD8 T cells (dated by TCRdb to 2018 to 2020). Broadly, across the study: In total, some 130 million TRB reads were obtained, or roughly 1.5 +/- 0.3 million reads per library. The diversity and physicochemical repertoire analyses included fewer than twelve donors pooled from two independent experiments. The TRBV-TRBJ cluster analysis covered naive subsets from a handful of donors and memory cells from 3 donors. The investigation overall reported the following: Freshly isolated PBMCs were used for most assays because CXCR3 expression went down partially after cryopreservation. Compared with CXCR3-negative naive cells, CXCR3-positive naive cells had TRB CDR3s with higher hydrophobicity (lower Kidera factor 4), lower energy, and higher strength and volume indices. Because surface CD5, which has been linked to self-reactivity in mice, was comparable between naive subsets, TCR interaction strength was also inferred from TRB CDR3 physicochemical properties. Similar TRBV-TRBJ usage was shown by naive CXCR3-negative and CXCR3-positive cells from the same donor, whereas distinct patterns were shown by memory cells. Comparably high repertoire diversity was found in both naive subsets, whereas much lower repertoire diversity was found in memory CD8+ T cells.

The sample was run on a NextSeq 550. The Human TCR Profiling Kit (MiLaboratory) was used to make UMI-labeled 5' RACE TRB cDNA libraries. The full amount of extracted RNA was used for cDNA synthesis, and the full amount of resulting cDNA was used for PCR amplification. Libraries were prepared in parallel with an identical number of PCR cycles. Regarding the original processing steps: About 52,000 +/- 9,100 unique UMI-labeled TRB cDNA molecules per library were extracted with MIGEC and MiXCR, with at least two reads per UMI required. An average of approximately 40,000 +/- 10,000 functional in-frame TRB CDR3 nucleotide clonotypes without stop codons was found per library. After downsampling to 5000 UMI-labeled TRB molecules per sample, diversity metrics, including normalized Shannon-Wiener and Chao1, were computed in VDJtools. Clonotype-size-weighted physicochemical properties of the central five CDR3 residues (interaction energy, strength, volume and Kidera factor 4) were computed in VDJtools. With the reads reprocessed by TCRdb, a single entry stands for each CDR3 protein sequence and no DNA is reported. The V and J calls follow TCRdb's processing rather than the paper's. The sample table on file contains some 150,000 distinct CDR3 sequences. The ten largest clones take up 0.41% of the sample.

The origin of this receptor is a human donor in good health. Some clones in this sample may be carry-over from other donors' samples. The specimen was naive CXCR3+ CD8+ T cells from blood. The label giving this sample's cell subset or site can be read as: CD45RO-CCR7+CD27+CD95- naive CD8+ T cells expressing CXCR3 (TNR3+). The rearrangement combines TRBV28 with TRBJ2-7; lacking DNA, the TRBD1 call made by TCRdb goes unchecked. The CDR3 is CASSTPLPGSEQYF. Supplemented by the reference TRBV28 and TRBJ2-7 proteins around the CDR3, the complete variable domain is DVKVTQSSRYLVKRTGEKVFLECVQDMDHENMFWYRQDPGLGLRLIYFSYDVKMKEKGDIPEGYSVSREKKERFSLILESASTNQTSMYLCASSTPLPGSEQYFGPGTRLTVT.